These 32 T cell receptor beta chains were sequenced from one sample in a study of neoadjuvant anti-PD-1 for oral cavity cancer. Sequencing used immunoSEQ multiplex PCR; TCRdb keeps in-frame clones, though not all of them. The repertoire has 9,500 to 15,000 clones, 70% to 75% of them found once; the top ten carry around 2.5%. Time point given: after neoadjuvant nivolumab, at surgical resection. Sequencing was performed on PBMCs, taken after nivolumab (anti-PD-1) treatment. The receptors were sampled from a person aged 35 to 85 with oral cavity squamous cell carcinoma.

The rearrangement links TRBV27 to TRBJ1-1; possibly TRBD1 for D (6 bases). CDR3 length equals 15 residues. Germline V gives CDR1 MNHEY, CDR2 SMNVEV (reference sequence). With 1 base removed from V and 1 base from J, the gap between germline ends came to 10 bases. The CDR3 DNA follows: TGTGCCAGCAGTTTATGGGGGCAGCGGAACACTGAAGCTTTCTTT. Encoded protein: CASSLWGQRNTEAFF.

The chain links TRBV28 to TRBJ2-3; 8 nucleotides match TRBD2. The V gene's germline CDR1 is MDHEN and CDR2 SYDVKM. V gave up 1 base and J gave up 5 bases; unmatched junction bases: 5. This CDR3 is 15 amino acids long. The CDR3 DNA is TGTGCCAGCAGTTTATTGGCGGGAGGTATAGATACGCAGTATTTT. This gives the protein CASSLLAGGIDTQYF.

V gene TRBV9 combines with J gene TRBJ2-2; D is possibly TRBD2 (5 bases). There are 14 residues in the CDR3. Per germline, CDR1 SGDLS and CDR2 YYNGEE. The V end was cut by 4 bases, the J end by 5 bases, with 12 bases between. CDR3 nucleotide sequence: TGTGCCAGCAGCATCCTAGCCGGGACCGGGGAGCTGTTTTTT. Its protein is CASSILAGTGELFF.

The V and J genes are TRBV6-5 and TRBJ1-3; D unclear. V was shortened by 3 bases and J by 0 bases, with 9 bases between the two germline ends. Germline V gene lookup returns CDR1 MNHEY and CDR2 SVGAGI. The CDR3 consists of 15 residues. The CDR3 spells CASSYGGNSGNTIYF. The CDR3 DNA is TGTGCCAGCAGTTATGGCGGGAACTCTGGAAACACCATATATTTT.

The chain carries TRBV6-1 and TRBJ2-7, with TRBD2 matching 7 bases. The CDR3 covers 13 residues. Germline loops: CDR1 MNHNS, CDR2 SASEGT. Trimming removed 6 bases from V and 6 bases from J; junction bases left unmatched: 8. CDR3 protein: CASSVGGVGEQYF. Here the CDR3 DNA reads TGTGCCAGCAGCGTGGGGGGGGTCGGCGAGCAGTACTTC.

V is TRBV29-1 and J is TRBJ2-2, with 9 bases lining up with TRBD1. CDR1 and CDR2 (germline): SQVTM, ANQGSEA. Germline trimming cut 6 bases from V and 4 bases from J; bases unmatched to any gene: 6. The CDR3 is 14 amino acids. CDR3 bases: TGCAGCGTGGTGACAGGGGGGACCACCGGGGAGCTGTTTTTT. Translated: CSVVTGGTTGELFF.

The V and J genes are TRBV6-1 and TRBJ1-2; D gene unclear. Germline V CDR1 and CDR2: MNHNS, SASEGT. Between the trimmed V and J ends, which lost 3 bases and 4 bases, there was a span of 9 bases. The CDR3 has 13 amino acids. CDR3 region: CASSEEGLYGYTF. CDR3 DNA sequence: TGTGCCAGCAGTGAGGAGGGCCTCTATGGCTACACCTTC.

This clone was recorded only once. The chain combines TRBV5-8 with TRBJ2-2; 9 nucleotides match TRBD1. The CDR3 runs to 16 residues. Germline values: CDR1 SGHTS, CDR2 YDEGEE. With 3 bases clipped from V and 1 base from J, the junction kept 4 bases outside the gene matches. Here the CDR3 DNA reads TGTGCCAGCAGCTCCGGACAGGGGTGGAACACCGGGGAGCTGTTTTTT. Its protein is CASSSGQGWNTGELFF.

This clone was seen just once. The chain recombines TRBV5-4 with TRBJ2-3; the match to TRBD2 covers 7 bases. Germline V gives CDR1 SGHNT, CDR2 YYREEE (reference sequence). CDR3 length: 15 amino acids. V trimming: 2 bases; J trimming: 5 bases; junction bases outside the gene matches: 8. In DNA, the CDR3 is TGTGCCAGCAGCTTAAGAGCGGGGAGGGTAGATACGCAGTATTTT. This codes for CASSLRAGRVDTQYF. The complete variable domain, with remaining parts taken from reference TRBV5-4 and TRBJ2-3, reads ETGVTQSPTHLIKTRGQQVTLRCSSQSGHNTVSWYQQALGQGPQFIFQYYREEENGRGNFPPRFSGLQFPNYSSELNVNALELDDSALYLCASSLRAGRVDTQYFGPGTRLTVL.

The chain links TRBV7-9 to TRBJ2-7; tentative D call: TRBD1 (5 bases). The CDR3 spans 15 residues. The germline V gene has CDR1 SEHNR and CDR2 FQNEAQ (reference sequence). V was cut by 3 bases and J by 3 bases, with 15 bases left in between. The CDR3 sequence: CASSFSQGSDYEQYF. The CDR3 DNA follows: TGTGCCAGCAGCTTCTCCCAGGGATCGGACTACGAGCAGTACTTC.

CDR3 in amino acids: CASSQGAGQPQHF. The DNA for the CDR3 is TGTGCCAGCAGTCAGGGGGCAGGGCAGCCCCAGCATTTT. The chain links TRBV6-1 to TRBJ1-5, with 8 bases that match TRBD1. From germline, CDR1 is MNHNS and CDR2 SASEGT. V gave up 5 bases and J gave up 7 bases; unmatched junction bases: 4. This CDR3 is 13 amino acids long.

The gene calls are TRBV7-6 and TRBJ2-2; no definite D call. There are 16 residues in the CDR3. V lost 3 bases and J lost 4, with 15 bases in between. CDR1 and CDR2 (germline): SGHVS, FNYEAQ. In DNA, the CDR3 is TGTGCCAGCAGCTTTTTCCCCGCCGCCGGCACCGGGGAGCTGTTTTTT. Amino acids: CASSFFPAAGTGELFF.

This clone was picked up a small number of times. The CDR3, as DNA: TGCGCCAGCAGCTTGGAGGGGGGCGCAACCCATGGCTACACCTTC. Residues: CASSLEGGATHGYTF. The gene calls are TRBV5-1 and TRBJ1-2; tentatively, D is TRBD1 (6 bases). Per germline, CDR1 SGHRS and CDR2 YFSETQ. The CDR3 extends over 15 amino acids. V lost 0 bases and J 6 bases, leaving 15 bases between the germline ends.

CDR3 residues: CASSTQGVGNEQFF. The CDR3 DNA reads TGCGCCAGCAGCACTCAGGGGGTGGGGAATGAGCAGTTCTTC. The chain employs TRBV5-1 and TRBJ2-1, with TRBD1 matching 7 bases. From germline, CDR1 is SGHRS and CDR2 YFSETQ. The CDR3 covers 14 residues. V lost 4 bases and J lost 7; bases outside the gene matches: 8.

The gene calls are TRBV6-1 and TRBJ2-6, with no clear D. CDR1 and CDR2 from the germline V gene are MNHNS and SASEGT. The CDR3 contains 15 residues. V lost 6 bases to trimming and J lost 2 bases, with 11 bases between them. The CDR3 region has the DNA TGTGCCAGCAGCTCCATCACGGCTGGGGCCAACGTCCTGACTTTC. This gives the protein CASSSITAGANVLTF.

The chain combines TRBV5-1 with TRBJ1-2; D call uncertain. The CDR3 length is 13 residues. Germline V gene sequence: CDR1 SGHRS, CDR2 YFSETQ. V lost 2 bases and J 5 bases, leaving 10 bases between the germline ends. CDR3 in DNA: TGCGCCAGCAGCTTACCACCAGGATATGGCTACACCTTC. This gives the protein CASSLPPGYGYTF. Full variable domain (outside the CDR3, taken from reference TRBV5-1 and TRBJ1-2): KAGVTQTPRYLIKTRGQQVTLSCSPISGHRSVSWYQQTPGQGLQFLFEYFSETQRNKGNFPGRFSGRQFSNSRSEMNVSTLELGDSALYLCASSLPPGYGYTFGSGTRLTVV.

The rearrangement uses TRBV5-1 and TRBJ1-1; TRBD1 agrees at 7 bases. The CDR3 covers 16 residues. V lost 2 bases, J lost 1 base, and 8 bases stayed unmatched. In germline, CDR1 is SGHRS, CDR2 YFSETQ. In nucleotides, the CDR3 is TGCGCCAGCAGCTTCGGACAGGAAGGGTCGAACACTGAAGCTTTCTTT. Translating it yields CASSFGQEGSNTEAFF.

The CDR3 is CASSAYRGGYTF. The CDR3 bases are TGTGCCAGCAGCGCCTACAGGGGAGGCTACACCTTC. V and J are TRBV5-6 and TRBJ1-2; 7 nucleotides align to TRBD1. V dropped 4 bases and J dropped 8; count of bases not matched to a gene: 5. The CDR3 has 12 residues. From germline, CDR1 is SGHDT and CDR2 YYEEEE.

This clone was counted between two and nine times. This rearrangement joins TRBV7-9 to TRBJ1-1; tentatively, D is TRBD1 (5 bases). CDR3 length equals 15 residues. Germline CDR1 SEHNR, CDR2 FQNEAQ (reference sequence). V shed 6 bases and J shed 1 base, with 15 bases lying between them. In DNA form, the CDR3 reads TGTGCCAGCAGGACAATGGACAACAGGAACACTGAAGCTTTCTTT. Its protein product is CASRTMDNRNTEAFF.

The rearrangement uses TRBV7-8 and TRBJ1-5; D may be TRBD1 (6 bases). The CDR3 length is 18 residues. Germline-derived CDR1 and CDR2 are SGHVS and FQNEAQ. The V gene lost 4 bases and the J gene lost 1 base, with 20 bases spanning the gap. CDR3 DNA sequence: TGTGCCAGCAGCTCCCGCGGGACACCCTTTCTGAGCAATCAGCCCCAGCATTTT. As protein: CASSSRGTPFLSNQPQHF.

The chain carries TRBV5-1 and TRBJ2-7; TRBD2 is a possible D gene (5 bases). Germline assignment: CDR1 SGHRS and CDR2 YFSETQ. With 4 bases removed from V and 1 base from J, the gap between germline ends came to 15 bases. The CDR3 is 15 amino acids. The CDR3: CASSPGITLSYEQYF. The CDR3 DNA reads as TGCGCCAGCAGCCCGGGAATTACCTTATCCTACGAGCAGTACTTC.

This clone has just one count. The CDR3 sequence: CASSLSLTTENYGYTF. Here the CDR3 DNA reads TGCGCCAGCAGCTTGTCTCTCACGACCGAAAACTATGGCTACACCTTC. The chain combines TRBV5-1 with TRBJ1-2; D uncertain. Per germline, CDR1 SGHRS and CDR2 YFSETQ. CDR3 length equals 16 residues. V dropped 1 base and J dropped 2 bases, with 15 bases sitting between them.

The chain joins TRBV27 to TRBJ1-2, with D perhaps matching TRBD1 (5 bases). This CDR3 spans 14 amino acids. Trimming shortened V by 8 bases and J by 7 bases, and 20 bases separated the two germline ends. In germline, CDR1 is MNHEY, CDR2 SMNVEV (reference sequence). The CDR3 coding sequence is TGTGCCAGCTCAAACCACCCCGGTAGGGGTGGCTACACCTTC. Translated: CASSNHPGRGGYTF.

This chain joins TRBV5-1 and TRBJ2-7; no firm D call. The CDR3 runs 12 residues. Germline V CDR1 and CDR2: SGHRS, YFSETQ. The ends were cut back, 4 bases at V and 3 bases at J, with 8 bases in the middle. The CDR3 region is CASSRDFYEQYF. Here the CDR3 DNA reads TGCGCCAGCAGCAGGGATTTCTACGAGCAGTACTTC.

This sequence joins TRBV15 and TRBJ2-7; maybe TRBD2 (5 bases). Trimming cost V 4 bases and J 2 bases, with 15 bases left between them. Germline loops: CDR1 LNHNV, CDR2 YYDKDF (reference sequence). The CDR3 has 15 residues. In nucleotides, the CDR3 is TGTGCCACCAGCACGGGTTCGACGGGAACCTACGAGCAGTACTTC. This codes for CATSTGSTGTYEQYF.

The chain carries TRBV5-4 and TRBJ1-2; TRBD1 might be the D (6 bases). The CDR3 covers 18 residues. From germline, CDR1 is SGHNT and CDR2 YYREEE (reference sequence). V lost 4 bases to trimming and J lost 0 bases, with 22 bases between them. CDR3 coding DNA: TGTGCCAGCAGCCCGATGGATCCCGGGACACTGGCTAACTATGGCTACACCTTC. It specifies CASSPMDPGTLANYGYTF.

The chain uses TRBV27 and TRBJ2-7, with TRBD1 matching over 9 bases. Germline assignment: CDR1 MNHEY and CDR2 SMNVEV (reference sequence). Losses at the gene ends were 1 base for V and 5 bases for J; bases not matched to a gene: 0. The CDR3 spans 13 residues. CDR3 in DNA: TGTGCCAGCAGTTTATGGGACAGGGACGAGCAGTACTTC. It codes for CASSLWDRDEQYF.

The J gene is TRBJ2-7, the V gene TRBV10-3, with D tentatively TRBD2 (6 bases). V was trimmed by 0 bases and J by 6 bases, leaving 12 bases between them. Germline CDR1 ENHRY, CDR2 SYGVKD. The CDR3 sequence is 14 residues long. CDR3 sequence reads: CAISESRGGGEQYF. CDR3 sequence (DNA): TGTGCCATCAGTGAGTCGCGGGGAGGCGGCGAGCAGTACTTC.

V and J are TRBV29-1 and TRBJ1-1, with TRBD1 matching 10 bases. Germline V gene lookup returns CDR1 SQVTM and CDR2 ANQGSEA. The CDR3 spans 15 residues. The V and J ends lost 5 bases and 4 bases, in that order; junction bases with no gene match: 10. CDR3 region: CSVIMRDRGLTEAFF. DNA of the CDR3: TGCAGCGTTATTATGAGAGACAGGGGGCTCACTGAAGCTTTCTTT.

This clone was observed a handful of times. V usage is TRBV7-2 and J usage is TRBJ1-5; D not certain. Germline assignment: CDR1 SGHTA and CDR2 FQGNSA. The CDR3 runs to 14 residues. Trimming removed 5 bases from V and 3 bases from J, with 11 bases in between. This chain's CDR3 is CASSLVGYNQPQHF. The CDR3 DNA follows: TGTGCCAGCAGCCTTGTGGGCTACAATCAGCCCCAGCATTTT.

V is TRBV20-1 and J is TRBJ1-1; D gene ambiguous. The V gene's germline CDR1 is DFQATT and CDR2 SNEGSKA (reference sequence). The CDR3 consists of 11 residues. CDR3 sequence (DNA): TGCAGGCTAGATAAGAACACTGAAGCTTTCTTT. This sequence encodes CRLDKNTEAFF.

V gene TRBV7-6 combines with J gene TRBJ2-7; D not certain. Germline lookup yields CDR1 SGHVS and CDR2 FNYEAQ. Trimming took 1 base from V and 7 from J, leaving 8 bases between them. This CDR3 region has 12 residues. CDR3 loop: CASSLGSPEQYF. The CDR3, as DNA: TGTGCCAGCAGCTTAGGTAGCCCTGAGCAGTACTTC.